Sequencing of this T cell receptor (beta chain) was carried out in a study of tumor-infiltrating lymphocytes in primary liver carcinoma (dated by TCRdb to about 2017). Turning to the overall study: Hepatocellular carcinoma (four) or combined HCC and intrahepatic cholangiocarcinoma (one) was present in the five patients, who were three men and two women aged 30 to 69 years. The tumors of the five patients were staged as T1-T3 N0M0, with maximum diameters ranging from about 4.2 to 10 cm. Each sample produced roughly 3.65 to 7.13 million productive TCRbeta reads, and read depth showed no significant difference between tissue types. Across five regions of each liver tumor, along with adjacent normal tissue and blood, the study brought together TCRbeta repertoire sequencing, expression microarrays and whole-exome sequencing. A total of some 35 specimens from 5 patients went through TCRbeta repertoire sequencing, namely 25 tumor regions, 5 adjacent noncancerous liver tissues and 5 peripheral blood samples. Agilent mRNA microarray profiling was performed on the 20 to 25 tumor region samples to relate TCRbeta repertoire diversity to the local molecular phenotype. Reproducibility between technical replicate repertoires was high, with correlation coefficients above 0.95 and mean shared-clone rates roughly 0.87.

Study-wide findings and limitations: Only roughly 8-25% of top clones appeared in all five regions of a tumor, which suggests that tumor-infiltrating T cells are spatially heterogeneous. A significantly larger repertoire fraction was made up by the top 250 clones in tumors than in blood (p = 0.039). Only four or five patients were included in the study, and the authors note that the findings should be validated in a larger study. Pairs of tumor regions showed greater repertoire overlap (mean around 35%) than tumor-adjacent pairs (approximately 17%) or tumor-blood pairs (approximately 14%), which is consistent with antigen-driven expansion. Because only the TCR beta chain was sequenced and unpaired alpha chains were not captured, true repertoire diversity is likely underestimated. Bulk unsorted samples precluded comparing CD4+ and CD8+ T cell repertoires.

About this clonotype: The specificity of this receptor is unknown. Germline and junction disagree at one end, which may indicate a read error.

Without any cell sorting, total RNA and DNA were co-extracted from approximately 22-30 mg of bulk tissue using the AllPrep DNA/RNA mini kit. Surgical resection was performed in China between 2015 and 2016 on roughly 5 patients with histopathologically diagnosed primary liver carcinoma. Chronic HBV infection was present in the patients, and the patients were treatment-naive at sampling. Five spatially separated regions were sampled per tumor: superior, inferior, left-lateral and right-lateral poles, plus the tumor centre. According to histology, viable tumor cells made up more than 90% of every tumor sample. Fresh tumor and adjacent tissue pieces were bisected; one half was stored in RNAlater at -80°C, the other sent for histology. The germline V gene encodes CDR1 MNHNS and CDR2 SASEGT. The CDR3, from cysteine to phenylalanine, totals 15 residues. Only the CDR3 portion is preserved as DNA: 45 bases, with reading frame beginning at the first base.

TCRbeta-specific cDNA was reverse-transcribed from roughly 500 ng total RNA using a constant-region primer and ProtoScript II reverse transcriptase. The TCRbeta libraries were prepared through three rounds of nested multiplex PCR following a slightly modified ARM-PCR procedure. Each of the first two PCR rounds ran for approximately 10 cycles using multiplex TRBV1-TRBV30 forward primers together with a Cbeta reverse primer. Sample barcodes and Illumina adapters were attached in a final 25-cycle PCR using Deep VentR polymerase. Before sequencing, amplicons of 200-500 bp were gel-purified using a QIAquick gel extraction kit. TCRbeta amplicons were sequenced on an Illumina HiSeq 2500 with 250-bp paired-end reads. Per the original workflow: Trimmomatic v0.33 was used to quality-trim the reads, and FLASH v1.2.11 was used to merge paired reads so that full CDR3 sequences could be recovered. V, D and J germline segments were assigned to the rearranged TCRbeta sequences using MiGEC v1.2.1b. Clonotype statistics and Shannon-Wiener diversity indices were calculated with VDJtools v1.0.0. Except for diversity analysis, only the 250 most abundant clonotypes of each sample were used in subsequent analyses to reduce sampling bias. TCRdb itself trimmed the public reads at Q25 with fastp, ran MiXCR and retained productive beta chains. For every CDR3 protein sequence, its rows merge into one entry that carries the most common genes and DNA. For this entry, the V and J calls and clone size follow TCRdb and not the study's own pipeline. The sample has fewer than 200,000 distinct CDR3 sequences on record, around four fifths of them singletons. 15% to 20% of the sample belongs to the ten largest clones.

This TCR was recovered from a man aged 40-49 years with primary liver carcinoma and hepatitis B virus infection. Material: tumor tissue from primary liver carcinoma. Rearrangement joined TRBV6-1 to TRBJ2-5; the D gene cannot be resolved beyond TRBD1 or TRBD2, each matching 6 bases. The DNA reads TGTACCAGCAGCTACCTCCGGGGGCCTCAAGAGTCCCAGTACTTC. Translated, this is CTSSYLRGPQESQYF.